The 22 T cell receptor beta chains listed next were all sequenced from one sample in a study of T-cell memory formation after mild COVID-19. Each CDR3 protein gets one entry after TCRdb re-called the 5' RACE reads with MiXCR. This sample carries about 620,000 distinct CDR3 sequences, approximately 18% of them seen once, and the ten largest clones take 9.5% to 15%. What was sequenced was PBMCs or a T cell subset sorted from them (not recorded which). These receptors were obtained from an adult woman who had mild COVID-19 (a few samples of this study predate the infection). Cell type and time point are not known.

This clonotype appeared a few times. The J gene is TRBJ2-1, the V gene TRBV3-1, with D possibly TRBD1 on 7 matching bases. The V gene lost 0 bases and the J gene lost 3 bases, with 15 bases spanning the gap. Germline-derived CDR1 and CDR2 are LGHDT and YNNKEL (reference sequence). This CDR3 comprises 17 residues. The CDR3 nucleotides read TGTGCCAGCAGCCAAGAGGAGGGGGCGGGCTACTACAATGAGCAGTTCTTC. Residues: CASSQEEGAGYYNEQFF.

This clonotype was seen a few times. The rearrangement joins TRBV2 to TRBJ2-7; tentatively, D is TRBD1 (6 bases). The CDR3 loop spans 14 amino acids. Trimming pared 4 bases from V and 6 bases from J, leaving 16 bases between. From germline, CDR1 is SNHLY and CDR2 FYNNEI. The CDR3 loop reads CASSVGQWFGEQYF. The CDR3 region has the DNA TGTGCCAGCAGTGTAGGACAGTGGTTTGGCGAGCAGTACTTC.

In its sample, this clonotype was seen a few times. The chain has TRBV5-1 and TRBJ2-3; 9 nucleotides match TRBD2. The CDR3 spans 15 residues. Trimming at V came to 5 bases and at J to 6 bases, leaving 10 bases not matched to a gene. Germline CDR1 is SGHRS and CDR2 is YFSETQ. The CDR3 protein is CASSSGTSLSDTQYF. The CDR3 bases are TGCGCCAGCAGTTCCGGGACTAGCTTATCCGATACGCAGTATTTT.

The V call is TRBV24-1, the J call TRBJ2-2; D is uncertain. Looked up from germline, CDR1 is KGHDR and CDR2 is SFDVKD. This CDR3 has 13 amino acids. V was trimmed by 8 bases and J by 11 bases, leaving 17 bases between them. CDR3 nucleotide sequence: TGTGCCACCAAAGAATCCTCCAAAACAGAGCTGTTTTTT. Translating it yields CATKESSKTELFF.

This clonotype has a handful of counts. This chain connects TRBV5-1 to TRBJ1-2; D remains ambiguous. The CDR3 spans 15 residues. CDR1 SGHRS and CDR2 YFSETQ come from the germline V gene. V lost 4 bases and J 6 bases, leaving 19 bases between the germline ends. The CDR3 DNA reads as TGCGCCAGCAGCGTTCAGCCCCGGGTCGGGGATGGCTACACCTTC. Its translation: CASSVQPRVGDGYTF.

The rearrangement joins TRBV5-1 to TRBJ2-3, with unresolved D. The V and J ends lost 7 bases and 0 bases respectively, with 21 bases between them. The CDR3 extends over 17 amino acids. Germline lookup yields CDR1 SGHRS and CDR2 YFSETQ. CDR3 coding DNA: TGCGCCAGCCAGAGAAGAGGTGGCCTAACGAGCACAGATACGCAGTATTTT. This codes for CASQRRGGLTSTDTQYF. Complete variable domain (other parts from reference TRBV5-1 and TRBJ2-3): KAGVTQTPRYLIKTRGQQVTLSCSPISGHRSVSWYQQTPGQGLQFLFEYFSETQRNKGNFPGRFSGRQFSNSRSEMNVSTLELGDSALYLCASQRRGGLTSTDTQYFGPGTRLTVL.

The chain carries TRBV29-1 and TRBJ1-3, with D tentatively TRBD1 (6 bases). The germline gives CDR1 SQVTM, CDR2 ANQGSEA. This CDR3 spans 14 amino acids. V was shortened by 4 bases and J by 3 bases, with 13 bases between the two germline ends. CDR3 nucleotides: TGCAGCGTTGCCCTGACAGGTCATGGAAACACCATATATTTT. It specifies CSVALTGHGNTIYF.

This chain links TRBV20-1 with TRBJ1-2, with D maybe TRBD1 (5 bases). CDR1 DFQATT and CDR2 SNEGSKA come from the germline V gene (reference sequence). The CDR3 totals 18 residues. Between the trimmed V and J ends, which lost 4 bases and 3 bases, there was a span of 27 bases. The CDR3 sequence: CSAKPAITGGRHHYGYTF. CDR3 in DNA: TGCAGTGCTAAACCCGCTATCACAGGAGGGAGGCACCACTATGGCTACACCTTC.

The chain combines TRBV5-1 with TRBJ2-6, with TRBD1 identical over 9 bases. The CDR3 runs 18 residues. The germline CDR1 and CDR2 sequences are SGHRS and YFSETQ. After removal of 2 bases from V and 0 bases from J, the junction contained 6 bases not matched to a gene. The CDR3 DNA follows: TGCGCCAGCAGCTTACAGGGGGCCGCCTTCTCTGGGGCCAACGTCCTGACTTTC. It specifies CASSLQGAAFSGANVLTF.

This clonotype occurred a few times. CDR3 sequence (DNA): TGTGCCAGCAGGGAACAGGGGCGCGAGCAGTACTTC. Its protein is CASREQGREQYF. The chain combines TRBV12-3 or TRBV12-4 with TRBJ2-7; 7 bases fit TRBD1. This CDR3 has 12 residues. The trim removed 6 bases at V and 6 bases at J, leaving 5 bases unmatched.

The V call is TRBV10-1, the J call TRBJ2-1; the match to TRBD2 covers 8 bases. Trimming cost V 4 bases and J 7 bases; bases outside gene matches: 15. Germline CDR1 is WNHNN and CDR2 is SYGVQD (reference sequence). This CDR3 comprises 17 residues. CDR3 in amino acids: CASSAGTRHPWRNEQFF. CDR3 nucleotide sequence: TGCGCCAGCAGTGCCGGGACTAGGCACCCCTGGCGAAATGAGCAGTTCTTC.

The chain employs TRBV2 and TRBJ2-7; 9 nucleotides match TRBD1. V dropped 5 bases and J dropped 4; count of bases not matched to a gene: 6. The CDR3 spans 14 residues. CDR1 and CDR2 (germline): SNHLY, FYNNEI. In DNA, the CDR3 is TGTGCCAGCAGTACCCACAGGGGGCAATACGAGCAGTACTTC. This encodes CASSTHRGQYEQYF. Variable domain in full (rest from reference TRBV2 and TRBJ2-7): EPEVTQTPSHQVTQMGQEVILRCVPISNHLYFYWYRQILGQKVEFLVSFYNNEISEKSEIFDDQFSVERPDGSNFTLKIRSTKLEDSAMYFCASSTHRGQYEQYFGPGTRLTVT.

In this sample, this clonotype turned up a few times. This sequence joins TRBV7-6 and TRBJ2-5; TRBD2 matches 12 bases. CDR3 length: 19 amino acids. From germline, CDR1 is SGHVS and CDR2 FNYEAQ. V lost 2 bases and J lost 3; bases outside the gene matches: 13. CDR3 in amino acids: CASSLTSASGGAGEETQYF. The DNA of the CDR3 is TGTGCCAGCAGCTTAACCTCGGCTAGCGGGGGGGCCGGGGAAGAGACCCAGTACTTC.

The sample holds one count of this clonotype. Here the CDR3 DNA reads TGCGCCAGCAGCCAAGTACCATTCTCTGGAAACACCATATATTTT. Translation: CASSQVPFSGNTIYF. The chain recombines TRBV4-1 with TRBJ1-3; D is unresolved. There are 15 residues in the CDR3. Germline CDR1 and CDR2: MGHRA and YSYEKL. V gave up 1 base and J gave up 0 bases, with 7 bases separating them.

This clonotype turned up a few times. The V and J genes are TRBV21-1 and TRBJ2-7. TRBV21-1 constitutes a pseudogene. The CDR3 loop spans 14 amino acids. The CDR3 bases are TGTGCCAGCAGAATTAGAGGGAACTCCTACGAGCAGTACTTC. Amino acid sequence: CASRIRGNSYEQYF.

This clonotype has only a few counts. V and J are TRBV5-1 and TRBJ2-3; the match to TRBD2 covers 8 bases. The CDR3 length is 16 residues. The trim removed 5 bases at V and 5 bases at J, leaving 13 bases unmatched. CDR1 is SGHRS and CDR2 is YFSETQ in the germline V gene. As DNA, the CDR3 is TGCGCCAGCAGACGACGGAAAGGGCGGGAGGTAGATACGCAGTATTTT. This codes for CASRRRKGREVDTQYF.

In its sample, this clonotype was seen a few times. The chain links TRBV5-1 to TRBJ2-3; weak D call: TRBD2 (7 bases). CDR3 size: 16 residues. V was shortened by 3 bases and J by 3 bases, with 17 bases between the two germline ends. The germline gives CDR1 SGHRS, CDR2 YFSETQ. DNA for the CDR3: TGCGCCAGCAGCTCCTTGGGGGGGGGCATTACAGATACGCAGTATTTT. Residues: CASSSLGGGITDTQYF.

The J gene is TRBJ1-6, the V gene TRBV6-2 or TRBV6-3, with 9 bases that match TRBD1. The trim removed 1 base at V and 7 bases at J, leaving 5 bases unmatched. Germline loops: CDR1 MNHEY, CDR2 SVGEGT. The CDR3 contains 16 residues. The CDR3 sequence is CASSYYHRGPNSPLHF. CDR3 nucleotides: TGTGCCAGCAGTTACTATCACAGGGGGCCCAATTCACCCCTCCACTTT.

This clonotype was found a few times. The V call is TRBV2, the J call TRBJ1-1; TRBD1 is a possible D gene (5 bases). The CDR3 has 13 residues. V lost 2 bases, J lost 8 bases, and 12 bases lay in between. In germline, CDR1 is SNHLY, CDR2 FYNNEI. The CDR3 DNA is TGTGCCAGCAGTGAATCGGCCAGGGAGGAAGCTTTCTTT. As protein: CASSESAREEAFF.

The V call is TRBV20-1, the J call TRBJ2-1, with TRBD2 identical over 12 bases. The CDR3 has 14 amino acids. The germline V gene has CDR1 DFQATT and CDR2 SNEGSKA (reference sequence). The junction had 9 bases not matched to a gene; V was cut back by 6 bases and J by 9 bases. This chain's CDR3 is CSARPLAGGLEQFF. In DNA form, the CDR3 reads TGCAGTGCCCGCCCTCTAGCGGGGGGGCTTGAGCAGTTCTTC.

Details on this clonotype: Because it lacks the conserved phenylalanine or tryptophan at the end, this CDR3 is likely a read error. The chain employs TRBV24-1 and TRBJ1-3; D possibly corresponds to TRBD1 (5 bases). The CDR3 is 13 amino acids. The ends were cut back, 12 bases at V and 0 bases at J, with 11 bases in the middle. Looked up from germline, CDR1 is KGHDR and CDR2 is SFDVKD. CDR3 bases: TGTGCCTCGCAGGGTGCCTCTGGAAACACCATATATATT. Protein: CASQGASGNTIYI.

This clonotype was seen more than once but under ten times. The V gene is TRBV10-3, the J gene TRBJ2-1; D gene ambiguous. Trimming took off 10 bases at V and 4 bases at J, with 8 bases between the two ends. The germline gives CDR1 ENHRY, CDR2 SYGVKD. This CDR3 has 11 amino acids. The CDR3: CATELYNEQFF. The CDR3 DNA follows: TGTGCCACTGAGTTATACAATGAGCAGTTCTTC.